This TCR beta chain derives from a study of blood T cell repertoires in COVID-19. CDR3 length: 12 amino acids. Germline assignment: CDR1 KGHSH and CDR2 LQKENI. Trimming removed 3 bases at V and 3 bases at J, with 6 bases between. Comments on this clone: The same CDR3 arises from other DNA sequences in this sample as well.

Assay: immunoSEQ multiplex PCR; the TCRdb copy retains only in-frame clones and omits some. The profile shows 100,000 to 150,000 clones, over 60% of them singletons. This TCR derives from a woman in her seventies with acute or convalescent COVID-19. The J gene is TRBJ2-7, the V gene TRBV18, with D possibly being TRBD1 (5 bases). Sequencing input: peripheral blood. CDR3 in DNA: TGTGCCAGCTCACCTGACAGCTACGAGCAGTACTTC. It yields the protein CASSPDSYEQYF.